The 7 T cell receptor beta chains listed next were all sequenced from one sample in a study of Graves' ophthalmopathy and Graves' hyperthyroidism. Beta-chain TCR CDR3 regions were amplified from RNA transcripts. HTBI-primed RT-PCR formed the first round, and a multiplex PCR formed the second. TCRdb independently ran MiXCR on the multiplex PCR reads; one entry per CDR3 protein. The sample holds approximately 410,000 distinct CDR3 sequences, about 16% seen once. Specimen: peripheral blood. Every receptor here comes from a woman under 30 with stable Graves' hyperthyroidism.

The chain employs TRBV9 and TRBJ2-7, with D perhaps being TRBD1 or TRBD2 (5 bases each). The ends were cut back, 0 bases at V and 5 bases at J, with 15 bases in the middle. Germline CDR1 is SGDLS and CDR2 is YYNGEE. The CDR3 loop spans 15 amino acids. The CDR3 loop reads CASSVEGTAVNEQYF. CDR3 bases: TGTGCCAGCAGCGTAGAAGGGACGGCTGTAAACGAGCAGTACTTC.

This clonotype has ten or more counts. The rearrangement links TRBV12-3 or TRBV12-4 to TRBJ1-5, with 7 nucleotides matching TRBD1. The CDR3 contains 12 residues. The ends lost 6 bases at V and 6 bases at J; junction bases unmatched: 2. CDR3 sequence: CASSRTGQPQHF. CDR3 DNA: TGTGCCAGCAGCCGGACAGGTCAGCCCCAGCATTTT.

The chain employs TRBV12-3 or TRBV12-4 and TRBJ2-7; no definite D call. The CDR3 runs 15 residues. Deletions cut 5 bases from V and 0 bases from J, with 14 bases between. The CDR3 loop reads CASSLDGFSSYEQYF. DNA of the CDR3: TGTGCCAGCAGTCTGGACGGATTCAGCTCCTACGAGCAGTACTTC.

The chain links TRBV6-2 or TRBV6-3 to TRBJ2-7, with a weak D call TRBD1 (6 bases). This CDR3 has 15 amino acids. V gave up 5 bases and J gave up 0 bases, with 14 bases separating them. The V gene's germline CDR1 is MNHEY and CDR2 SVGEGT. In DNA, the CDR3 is TGTGCCAGCAGTCCAGACAGGACCCGCTCCTACGAGCAGTACTTC. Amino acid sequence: CASSPDRTRSYEQYF.

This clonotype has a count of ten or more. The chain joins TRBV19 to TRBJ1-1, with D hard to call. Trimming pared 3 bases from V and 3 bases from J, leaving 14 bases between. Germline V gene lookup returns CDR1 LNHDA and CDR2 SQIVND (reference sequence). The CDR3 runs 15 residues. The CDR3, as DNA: TGTGCCAGTAGTATGTCTGGCAGGATGTACACTGAAGCTTTCTTT. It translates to CASSMSGRMYTEAFF. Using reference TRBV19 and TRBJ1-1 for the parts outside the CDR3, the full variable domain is DGGITQSPKYLFRKEGQNVTLSCEQNLNHDAMYWYRQDPGQGLRLIYYSQIVNDFQKGDIAEGYSVSREKKESFPLTVTSAQKNPTAFYLCASSMSGRMYTEAFFGQGTRLTVV.

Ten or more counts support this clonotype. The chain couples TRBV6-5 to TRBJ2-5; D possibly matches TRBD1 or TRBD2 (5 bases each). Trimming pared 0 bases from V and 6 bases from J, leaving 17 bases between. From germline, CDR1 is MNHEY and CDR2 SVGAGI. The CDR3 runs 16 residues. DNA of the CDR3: TGTGCCAGCAGTTACTCCAAACGGGACCTCTTGAAGACCCAGTACTTC. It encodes CASSYSKRDLLKTQYF.

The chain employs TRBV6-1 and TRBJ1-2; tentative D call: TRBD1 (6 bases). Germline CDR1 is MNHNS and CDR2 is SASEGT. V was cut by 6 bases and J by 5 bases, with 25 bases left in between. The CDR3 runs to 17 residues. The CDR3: CASSHHRDSFQAYGYTF. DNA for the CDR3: TGTGCCAGCAGCCATCACAGGGATTCCTTCCAGGCGTATGGCTACACCTTC.